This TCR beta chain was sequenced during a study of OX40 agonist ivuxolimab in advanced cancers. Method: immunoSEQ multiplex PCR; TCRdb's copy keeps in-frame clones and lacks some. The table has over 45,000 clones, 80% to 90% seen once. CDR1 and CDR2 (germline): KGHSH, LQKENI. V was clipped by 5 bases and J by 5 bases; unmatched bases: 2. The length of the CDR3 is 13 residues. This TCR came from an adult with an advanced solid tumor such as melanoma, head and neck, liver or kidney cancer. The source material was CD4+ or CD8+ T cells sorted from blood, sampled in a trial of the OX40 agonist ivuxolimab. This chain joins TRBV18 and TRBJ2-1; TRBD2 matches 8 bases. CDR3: CASSATSDNEQFF. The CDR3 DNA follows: TGTGCCAGCTCAGCGACTAGCGACAATGAGCAGTTCTTC.